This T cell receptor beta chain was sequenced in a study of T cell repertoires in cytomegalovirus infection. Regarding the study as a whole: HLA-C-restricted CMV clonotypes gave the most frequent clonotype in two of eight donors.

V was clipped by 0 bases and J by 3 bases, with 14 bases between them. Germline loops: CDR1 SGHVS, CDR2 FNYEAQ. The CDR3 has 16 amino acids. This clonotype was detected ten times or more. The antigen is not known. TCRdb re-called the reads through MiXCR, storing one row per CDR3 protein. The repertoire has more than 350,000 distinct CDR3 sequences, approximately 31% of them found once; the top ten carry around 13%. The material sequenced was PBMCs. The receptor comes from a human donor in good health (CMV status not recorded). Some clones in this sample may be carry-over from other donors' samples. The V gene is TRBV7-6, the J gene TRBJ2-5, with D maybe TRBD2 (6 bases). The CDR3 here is CASSLAGSTSKETQYF. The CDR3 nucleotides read TGTGCCAGCAGCTTAGCTGGGAGTACTAGCAAAGAGACCCAGTACTTC. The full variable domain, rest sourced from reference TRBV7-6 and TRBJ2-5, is GAGVSQSPRYKVTKRGQDVALRCDPISGHVSLYWYRQALGQGPEFLTYFNYEAQQDKSGLPNDRFSAERPEGSISTLTIQRTEQRDSAMYRCASSLAGSTSKETQYFGPGTRLLVL.